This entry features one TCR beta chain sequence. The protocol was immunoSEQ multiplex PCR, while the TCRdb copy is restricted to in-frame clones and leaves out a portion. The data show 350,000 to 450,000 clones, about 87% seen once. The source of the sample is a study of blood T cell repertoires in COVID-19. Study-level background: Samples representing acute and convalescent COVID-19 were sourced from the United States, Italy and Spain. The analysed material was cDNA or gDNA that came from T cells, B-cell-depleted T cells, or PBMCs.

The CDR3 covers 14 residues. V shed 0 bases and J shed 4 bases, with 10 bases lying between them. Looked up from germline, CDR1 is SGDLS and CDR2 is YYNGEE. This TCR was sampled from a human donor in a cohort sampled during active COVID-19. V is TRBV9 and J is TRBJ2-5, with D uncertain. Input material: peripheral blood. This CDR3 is CASSVGVAGETQYF. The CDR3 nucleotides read TGTGCCAGCAGCGTAGGGGTAGCCGGAGAGACCCAGTACTTC.